This TCR beta chain emerged from a study of early T cells in non-severe SARS-CoV-2 infection. Study summary: From unsorted whole blood, bulk RNA was sequenced, and the chains remained unpaired.

At least ten counts were recorded for this clonotype. No antigen is known for it. Separate cDNA molecules each had unique molecular identifiers attached to them. Each CDR3 protein is one row after TCRdb ran MiXCR on the 5' RACE reads. Of about 22,000 distinct CDR3 sequences listed, 3.5% to 4.5% were seen once; the top ten hold 4.5% to 6%. Broader study findings: Database matching using VDJdb favored anti-spike CD8 responses, with private and CD4 specificities left missing.

The CDR3 contains 13 residues. CDR1 and CDR2 (germline): SGHDN, FVKESK. The ends were cut back, 1 base at V and 2 bases at J, with 5 bases in the middle. The receptor's source is an adult who was a healthcare worker with PCR-confirmed SARS-CoV-2 infection or an uninfected control (not recorded which). What was sequenced was whole blood. The V call is TRBV14, the J call TRBJ1-2; D unclear. The DNA of the CDR3 is TGTGCCAGCAGCCAAGGGCGGAACTATGGCTACACCTTC. Its protein is CASSQGRNYGYTF.